These T cell receptor beta chains were read from a single sample in a study of PD-1 blockade in classical Hodgkin lymphoma. Some clones are missing from TCRdb's copy, which holds only in-frame ones; the method was immunoSEQ multiplex PCR. Here the sample spans 25,000 to 35,000 clones, around 70% being singletons. Sequencing used peripheral blood mononuclear cells (PBMCs), obtained before the second cycle of nivolumab. These receptors were obtained from a human donor with classical Hodgkin lymphoma. Each CDR3 is given with its conserved first and last residue. A D gene is named only where the DNA matches it firmly. Rows may omit the clone size; those that give it use once, few, many or a size class.

d_gene	abundance	v_gene	j_gene	CDR3aa	CDR3nt
.	.	TRBV18	TRBJ1-5	CASSPEGGPLQPQHF	TGTGCCAGCTCACCTGAGGGGGGCCCGCTTCAGCCCCAGCATTTT
.	.	TRBV19	TRBJ1-2	CASSFLVFNGYTF	TGTGCCAGTAGTTTCTTGGTTTTCAATGGCTACACCTTC
.	few	TRBV27	TRBJ1-2	CASRPGLWGNYGYTF	TGTGCCAGCAGACCAGGATTATGGGGAAACTATGGCTACACCTTC
TRBD2	.	TRBV6-5	TRBJ2-7	CASTGTSGKKQYF	TGTGCCAGCACAGGGACTAGCGGGAAAAAGCAGTACTTC
TRBD1	.	TRBV6-6	TRBJ2-1	CASSYTGGSYNEQFF	TGTGCCAGCAGTTATACAGGGGGCTCCTACAATGAGCAGTTCTTC
.	.	TRBV25-1	TRBJ2-7	CASSEFGQGTEQYF	TGTGCCAGCAGTGAATTCGGGCAGGGGACCGAGCAGTACTTC
TRBD1	.	TRBV27	TRBJ2-6	CASSLHDRGEPGANVLTF	TGTGCCAGCAGTTTACACGACAGGGGGGAACCTGGGGCCAACGTCCTGACTTTC
.	.	TRBV2	TRBJ2-5	CANKGADFSKKTQYF	TGTGCCAACAAAGGGGCAGATTTTAGTAAGAAGACCCAGTACTTC
TRBD1	once	TRBV5-6	TRBJ1-3	CASSLGQGRGNTIYF	TGTGCCAGCAGCTTGGGACAGGGTAGGGGAAACACCATATATTTT
TRBD1	.	TRBV28	TRBJ1-2	CASSSTQGVNGYTF	TGTGCCAGCAGTTCAACACAGGGGGTAAATGGCTACACCTTC
.	.	TRBV20-1	TRBJ1-1	CSAWANTEAFF	TGCAGTGCTTGGGCAAACACTGAAGCTTTCTTT
.	once	TRBV19	TRBJ1-5	CASSILGRPQHF	TGTGCCAGTAGTATCCTCGGGAGGCCCCAGCATTTT
TRBD1	.	TRBV7-2	TRBJ1-4	CASSPSRDRGRNEKLFF	TGTGCCAGCAGCCCCTCCCGGGACAGGGGACGAAATGAAAAACTGTTTTTT
.	medium-sized	TRBV4-3	TRBJ2-4	CASSQGGGPLNIQYF	TGCGCCAGCAGCCAAGGCGGTGGCCCCTTAAACATTCAGTACTTC
TRBD1	.	TRBV19	TRBJ2-2	CASSIGQGRSTGELFF	TGTGCCAGTAGTATTGGACAGGGGAGGAGCACCGGGGAGCTGTTTTTT
.	.	TRBV19	TRBJ2-5	CASSIDLVSKTQYF	TGTGCCAGTAGTATAGATCTTGTTTCGAAGACCCAGTACTTC
.	.	TRBV19	TRBJ2-7	CASSWLGTDEQYF	TGTGCCAGTAGTTGGCTGGGAACGGACGAGCAGTACTTC
.	.	TRBV27	TRBJ1-1	CASSPAARASAFF	TGTGCCAGCAGTCCTGCCGCAAGGGCCAGCGCTTTCTTT
.	.	TRBV6-6	TRBJ1-1	CASTLGGFNTEAFF	TGTGCCAGCACCCTGGGAGGTTTTAACACTGAAGCTTTCTTT
.	.	TRBV7-2	TRBJ2-1	CASSLEFGFEQFF	TGTGCCAGCAGCTTAGAGTTCGGGTTTGAGCAGTTCTTC
TRBD2	.	TRBV10-1	TRBJ2-1	CASIYGTSGSCEQFF	TGCGCCAGCATTTACGGGACTAGCGGGAGCTGTGAGCAGTTCTTC
.	.	TRBV5-1	TRBJ1-1	CASSGGILNTEAFF	TGCGCCAGCAGCGGCGGGATATTGAACACTGAAGCTTTCTTT